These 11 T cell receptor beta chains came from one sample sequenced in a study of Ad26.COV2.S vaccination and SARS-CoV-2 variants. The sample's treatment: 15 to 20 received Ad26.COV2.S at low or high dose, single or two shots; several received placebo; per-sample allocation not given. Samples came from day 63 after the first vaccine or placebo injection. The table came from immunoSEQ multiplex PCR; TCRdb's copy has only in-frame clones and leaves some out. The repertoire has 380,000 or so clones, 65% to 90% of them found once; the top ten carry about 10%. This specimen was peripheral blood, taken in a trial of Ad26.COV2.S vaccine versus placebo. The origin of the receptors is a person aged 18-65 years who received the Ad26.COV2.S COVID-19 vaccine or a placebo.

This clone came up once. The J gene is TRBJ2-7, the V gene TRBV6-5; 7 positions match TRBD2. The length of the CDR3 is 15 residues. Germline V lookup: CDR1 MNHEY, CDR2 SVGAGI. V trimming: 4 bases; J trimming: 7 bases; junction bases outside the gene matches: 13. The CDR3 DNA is TGTGCCAGCAGTTCACCAGCGGGGCCAGGAGTGGAGCAGTACTTC. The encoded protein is CASSSPAGPGVEQYF.

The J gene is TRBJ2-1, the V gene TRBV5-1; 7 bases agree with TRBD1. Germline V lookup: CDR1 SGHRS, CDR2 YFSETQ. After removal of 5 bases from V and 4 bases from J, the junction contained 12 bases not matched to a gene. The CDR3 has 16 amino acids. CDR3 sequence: CASSLTGQSSYNEQFF. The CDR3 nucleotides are TGCGCCAGCAGTTTGACGGGACAGTCATCTTACAATGAGCAGTTCTTC.

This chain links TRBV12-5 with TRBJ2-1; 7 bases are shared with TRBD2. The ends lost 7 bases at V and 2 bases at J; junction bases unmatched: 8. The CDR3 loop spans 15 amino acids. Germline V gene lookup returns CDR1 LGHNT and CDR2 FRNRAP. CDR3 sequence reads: CASAQGGSAYNEQFF. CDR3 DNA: TGTGCTAGTGCACAAGGCGGGAGTGCCTACAATGAGCAGTTCTTC.

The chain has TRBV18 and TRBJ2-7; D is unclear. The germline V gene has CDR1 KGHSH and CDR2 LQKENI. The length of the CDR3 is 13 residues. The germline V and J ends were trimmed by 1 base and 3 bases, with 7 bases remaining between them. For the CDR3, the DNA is TGTGCCAGCTCACCACTAGAGGTCTACGAGCAGTACTTC. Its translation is CASSPLEVYEQYF.

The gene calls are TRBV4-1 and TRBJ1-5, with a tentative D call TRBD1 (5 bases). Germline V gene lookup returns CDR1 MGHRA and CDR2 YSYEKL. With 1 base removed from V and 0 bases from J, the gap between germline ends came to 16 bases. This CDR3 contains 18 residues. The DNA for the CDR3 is TGCGCCAGCAGCCAAGCAATCCTGGGCAGGGCTAGCAATCAGCCCCAGCATTTT. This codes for CASSQAILGRASNQPQHF.

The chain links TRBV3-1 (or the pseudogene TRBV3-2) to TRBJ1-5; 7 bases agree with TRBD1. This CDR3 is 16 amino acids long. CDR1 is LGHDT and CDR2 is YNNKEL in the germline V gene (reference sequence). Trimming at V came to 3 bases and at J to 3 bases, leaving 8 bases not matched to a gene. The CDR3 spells CASSHDRVGNNQPQHF. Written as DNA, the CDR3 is TGTGCCAGCAGCCACGACAGGGTCGGGAACAATCAGCCCCAGCATTTT.

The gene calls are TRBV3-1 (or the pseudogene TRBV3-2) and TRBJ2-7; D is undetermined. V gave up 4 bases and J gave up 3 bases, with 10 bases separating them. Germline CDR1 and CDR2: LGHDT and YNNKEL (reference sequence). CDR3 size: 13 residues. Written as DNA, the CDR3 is TGTGCCAGCAGCCGGGGTCTGATCTACGAGCAGTACTTC. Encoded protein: CASSRGLIYEQYF.

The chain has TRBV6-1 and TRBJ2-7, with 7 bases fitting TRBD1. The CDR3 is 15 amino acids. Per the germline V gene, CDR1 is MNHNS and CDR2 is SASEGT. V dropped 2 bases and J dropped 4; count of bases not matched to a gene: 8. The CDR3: CASSEKGQILYEQYF. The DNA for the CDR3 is TGTGCCAGCAGTGAAAAGGGACAGATACTTTACGAGCAGTACTTC.

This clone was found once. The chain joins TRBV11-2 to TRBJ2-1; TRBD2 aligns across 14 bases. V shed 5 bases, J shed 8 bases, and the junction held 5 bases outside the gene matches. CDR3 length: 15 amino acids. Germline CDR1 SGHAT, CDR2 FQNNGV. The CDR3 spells CASSDGLAGGHEQFF. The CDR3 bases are TGTGCCAGCAGCGATGGACTAGCGGGGGGCCATGAGCAGTTCTTC.

CDR3 sequence reads: CASRLAGSHIQYF. CDR3 bases: TGTGCCAGTAGACTAGCGGGATCTCACATTCAGTACTTC. The chain combines TRBV19 with TRBJ2-4, with TRBD2 matching over 10 bases. This CDR3 comprises 13 residues. V shed 6 bases and J 8 bases; nucleotides not matched to a gene: 4. CDR1 and CDR2 (germline): LNHDA, SQIVND (reference sequence).

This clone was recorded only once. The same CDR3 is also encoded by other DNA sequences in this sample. The CDR3 DNA reads as TGTGCCAGCAGCCCGTCCACAGATACGCAGTATTTT. Translated, it gives CASSPSTDTQYF. The rearrangement links TRBV3-1 (or the pseudogene TRBV3-2) to TRBJ2-3; D uncertain. Germline V lookup: CDR1 LGHDT, CDR2 YNNKEL (reference sequence). The V and J ends lost 4 bases and 2 bases respectively, with 4 bases between them. This CDR3 has 12 amino acids.